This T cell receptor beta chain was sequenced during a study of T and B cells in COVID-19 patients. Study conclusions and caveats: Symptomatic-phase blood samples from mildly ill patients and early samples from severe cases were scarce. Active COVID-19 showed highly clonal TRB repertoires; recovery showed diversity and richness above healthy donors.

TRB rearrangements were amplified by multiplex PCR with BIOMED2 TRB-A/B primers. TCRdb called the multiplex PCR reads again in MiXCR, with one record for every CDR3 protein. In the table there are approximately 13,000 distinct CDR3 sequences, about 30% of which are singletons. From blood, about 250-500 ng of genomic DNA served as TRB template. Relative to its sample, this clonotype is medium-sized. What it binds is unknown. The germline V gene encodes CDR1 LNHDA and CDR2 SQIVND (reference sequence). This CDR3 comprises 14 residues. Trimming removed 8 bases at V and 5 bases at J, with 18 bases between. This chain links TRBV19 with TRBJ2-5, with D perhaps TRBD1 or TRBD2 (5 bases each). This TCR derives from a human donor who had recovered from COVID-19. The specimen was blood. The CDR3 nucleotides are TGTGCCAGTGCCGAACAGGACTTCGAGGAGACCCAGTACTTC. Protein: CASAEQDFEETQYF. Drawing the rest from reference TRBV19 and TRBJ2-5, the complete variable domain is DGGITQSPKYLFRKEGQNVTLSCEQNLNHDAMYWYRQDPGQGLRLIYYSQIVNDFQKGDIAEGYSVSREKKESFPLTVTSAQKNPTAFYLCASAEQDFEETQYFGPGTRLLVL.